This T cell receptor (beta chain) is from a study of memory CD8 T cells in hepatitis C reinfection. V gave up 4 bases and J gave up 4 bases; unmatched junction bases: 9. This CDR3 is built from 15 residues. Per the germline V gene, CDR1 is SQVTM and CDR2 is ANQGSEA. Profiled with immunoSEQ multiplex PCR; TCRdb holds only in-frame clones, not every one. The repertoire holds 45,000 to 50,000 clones, roughly nine tenths seen once, with 0.72% in the top ten. The sample's time point: late/post reinfection, 12 to 24 weeks after detection. No in vitro expansion preceded TCR sequencing of the sorted cells. The source is a man aged 18 to 29 with hepatitis C virus infection. This rearrangement joins TRBV29-1 to TRBJ2-3; TRBD2 matches 9 bases. Sequencing used naive CD8+ T cells sorted from blood. The CDR3: CSVVGVTSGPDTQYF. CDR3 DNA: TGCAGCGTTGTAGGAGTGACTAGCGGCCCAGATACGCAGTATTTT.